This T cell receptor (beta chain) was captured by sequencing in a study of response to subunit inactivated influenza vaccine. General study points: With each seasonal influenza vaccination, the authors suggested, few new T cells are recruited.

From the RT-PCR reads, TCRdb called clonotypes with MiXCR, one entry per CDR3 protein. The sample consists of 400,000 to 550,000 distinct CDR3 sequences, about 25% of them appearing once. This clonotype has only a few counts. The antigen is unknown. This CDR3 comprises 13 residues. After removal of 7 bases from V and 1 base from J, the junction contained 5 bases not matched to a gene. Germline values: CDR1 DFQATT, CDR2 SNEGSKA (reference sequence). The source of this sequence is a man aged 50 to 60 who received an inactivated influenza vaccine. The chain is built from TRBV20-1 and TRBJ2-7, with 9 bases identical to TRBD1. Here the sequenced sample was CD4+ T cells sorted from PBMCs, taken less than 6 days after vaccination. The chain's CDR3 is CSVTQGASYEQYF. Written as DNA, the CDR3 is TGCAGTGTCACACAGGGGGCTTCCTACGAGCAGTACTTC.